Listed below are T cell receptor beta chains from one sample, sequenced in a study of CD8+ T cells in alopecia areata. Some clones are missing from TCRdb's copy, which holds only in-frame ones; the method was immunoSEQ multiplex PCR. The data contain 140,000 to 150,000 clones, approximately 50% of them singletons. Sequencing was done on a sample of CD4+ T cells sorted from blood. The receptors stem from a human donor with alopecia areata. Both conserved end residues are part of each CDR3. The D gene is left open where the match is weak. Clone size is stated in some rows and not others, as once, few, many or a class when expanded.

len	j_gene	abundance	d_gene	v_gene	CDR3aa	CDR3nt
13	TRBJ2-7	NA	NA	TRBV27	CASSPPPRDKQYF	TGTGCCAGCAGCCCCCCCCCGCGAGATAAGCAGTACTTC
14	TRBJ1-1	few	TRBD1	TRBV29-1	CSVVGGGARTEAFF	TGCAGCGTTGTCGGAGGGGGCGCGCGGACTGAAGCTTTCTTT
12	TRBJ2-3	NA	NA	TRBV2	CASPSRSVGQYF	TGTGCCAGCCCGAGCAGGTCCGTAGGGCAGTATTTT
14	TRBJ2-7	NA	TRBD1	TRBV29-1	CSVGRQGTSYEQYF	TGCAGCGTTGGTCGACAGGGCACCTCCTACGAGCAGTACTTC
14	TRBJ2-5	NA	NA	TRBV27	CASSLPGTHETQYF	TGTGCCAGCAGTTTACCCGGGACCCACGAGACCCAGTACTTC
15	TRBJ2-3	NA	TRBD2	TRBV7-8	CASSFVAGVRDTQYF	TGTGCCAGCAGCTTTGTAGCGGGAGTTAGAGATACGCAGTATTTT
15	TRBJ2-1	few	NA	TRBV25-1	CASRGTSRSYNEQFF	TGTGCCAGCAGAGGGACTTCCCGCTCCTACAATGAGCAGTTCTTC
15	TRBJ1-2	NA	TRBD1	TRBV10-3	CAISASGTANYGYTF	TGTGCCATCAGCGCCTCCGGGACAGCTAACTATGGCTACACCTTC
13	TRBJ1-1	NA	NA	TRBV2	CASSEKRYTEAFF	TGTGCCAGCAGTGAAAAAAGATACACTGAAGCTTTCTTT
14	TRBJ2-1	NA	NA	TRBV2	CADRAGTSYGEQFF	TGTGCCGACAGGGCCGGGACTAGTTACGGGGAGCAGTTCTTC
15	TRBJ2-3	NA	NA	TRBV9	CASSPDGHSTDTQYF	TGTGCCAGCAGCCCTGACGGACATAGCACAGATACGCAGTATTTT
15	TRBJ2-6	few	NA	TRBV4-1	CASSQVTPGANVLTF	TGCGCCAGCAGCCAAGTGACACCTGGGGCCAACGTCCTGACTTTC
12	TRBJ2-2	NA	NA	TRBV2	CASSAPPGELFF	TGTGCCAGCAGTGCCCCTCCCGGGGAGCTGTTTTTT
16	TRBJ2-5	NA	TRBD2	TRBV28	CASSFGLAGWAETQYF	TGTGCCAGCAGTTTCGGACTAGCGGGATGGGCAGAGACCCAGTACTTC
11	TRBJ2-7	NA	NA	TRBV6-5	CASSYSHEQYF	TGTGCCAGCAGTTACTCCCACGAGCAGTACTTC
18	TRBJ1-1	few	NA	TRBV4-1	CASSQDHSGVLRNTEAFF	TGCGCCAGCAGCCAAGATCATTCGGGGGTATTGAGGAACACTGAAGCTTTCTTT
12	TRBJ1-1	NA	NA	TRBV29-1	CSVGGGNTEAFF	TGCAGCGTTGGAGGGGGAAACACTGAAGCTTTCTTT
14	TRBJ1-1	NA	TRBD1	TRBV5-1	CASTRTRGVTEAFF	TGCGCCAGCACTAGGACCAGGGGGGTGACTGAAGCTTTCTTT
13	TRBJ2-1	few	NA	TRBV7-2	CASSLVVGVEQFF	TGTGCCAGCAGCTTAGTAGTCGGAGTTGAGCAGTTCTTC
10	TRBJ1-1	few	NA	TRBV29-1	CSAPETEAFF	TGCAGCGCACCTGAAACTGAAGCTTTCTTT
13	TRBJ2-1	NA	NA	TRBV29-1	CSVSGGFYNEQFF	TGCAGCGTGTCTGGGGGGTTCTACAATGAGCAGTTCTTC
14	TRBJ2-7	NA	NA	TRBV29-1	CSVVPTAGRREQYF	TGCAGCGTTGTGCCGACAGCGGGTCGGCGCGAGCAGTACTTC
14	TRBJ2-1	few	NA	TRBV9	CASSETTEVDEQFF	TGTGCCAGCAGCGAGACGACAGAAGTAGATGAGCAGTTCTTC
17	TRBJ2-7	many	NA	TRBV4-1	CASSQVDMGFPSGEQYF	TGCGCCAGCAGCCAAGTGGATATGGGTTTTCCCTCAGGCGAGCAGTACTTC
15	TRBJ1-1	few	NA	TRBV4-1	CASSQVRGQNTEAFF	TGCGCCAGCAGCCAAGTCCGGGGACAGAACACTGAAGCTTTCTTT
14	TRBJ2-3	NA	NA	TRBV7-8	CASSHNFGTDTQYF	TGTGCCAGCAGCCATAACTTCGGGACAGATACGCAGTATTTT
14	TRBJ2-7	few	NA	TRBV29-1	CSVGRDTRGYEQYF	TGCAGCGTTGGCAGGGACACCCGGGGCTACGAGCAGTACTTC
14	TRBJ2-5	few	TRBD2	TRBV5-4	CASSEAGGRETQYF	TGTGCCAGCAGCGAGGCGGGAGGGCGAGAGACCCAGTACTTC
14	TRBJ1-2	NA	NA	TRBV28	CASHQRNQRNGYTF	TGTGCCAGCCACCAGCGAAATCAGAGAAATGGCTACACCTTC
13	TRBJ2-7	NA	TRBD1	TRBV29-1	CSVIRDRQREQYF	TGCAGCGTGATCCGGGACAGACAAAGGGAGCAGTACTTC
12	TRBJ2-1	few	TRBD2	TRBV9	CASSVERGEQFF	TGTGCCAGCAGCGTAGAGCGGGGTGAGCAGTTCTTC
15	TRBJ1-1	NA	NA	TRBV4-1	CASSPTHAHNTEAFF	TGCGCCAGCAGCCCGACCCATGCACATAACACTGAAGCTTTCTTT
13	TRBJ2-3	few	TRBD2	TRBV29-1	CSVMVAGVDTQYF	TGCAGCGTTATGGTAGCGGGAGTGGATACGCAGTATTTT
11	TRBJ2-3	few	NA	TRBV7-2	CASSLTDTQYF	TGTGCCAGCAGCTTGACAGATACGCAGTATTTT
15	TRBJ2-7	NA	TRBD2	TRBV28	CASSFPTSPRHEQYF	TGTGCCAGCAGTTTCCCGACTAGCCCGAGGCACGAGCAGTACTTC
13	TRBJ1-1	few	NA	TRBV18	CASSDQVLAEAFF	TGTGCCAGCTCAGACCAGGTCCTTGCTGAAGCTTTCTTT
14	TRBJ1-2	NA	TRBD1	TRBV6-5	CASSRRTGTYGYTF	TGTGCCAGCAGCCGTAGGACAGGGACCTATGGCTACACCTTC
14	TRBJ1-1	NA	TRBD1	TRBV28	CASSGGRGVSEAFF	TGTGCCAGCTCAGGGGGCCGAGGTGTCTCTGAAGCTTTCTTT
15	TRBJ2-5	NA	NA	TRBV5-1	CASSPPAQAQETQYF	TGCGCCAGCAGCCCTCCGGCCCAGGCTCAAGAGACCCAGTACTTC
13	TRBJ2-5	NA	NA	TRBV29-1	CSVVTSLKETQYF	TGCAGCGTTGTTACCAGCCTCAAAGAGACCCAGTACTTC
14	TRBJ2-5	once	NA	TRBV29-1	CSVEDLGGGETQYF	TGCAGCGTTGAAGATCTAGGGGGAGGGGAGACCCAGTACTTC
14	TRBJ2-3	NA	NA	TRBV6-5	CASSLKDVRDTQYF	TGTGCCAGCAGTCTTAAGGACGTCAGAGATACGCAGTATTTT
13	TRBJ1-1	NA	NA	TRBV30	CAWTPGAYSEAFF	TGTGCCTGGACTCCTGGGGCTTATTCTGAAGCTTTCTTT
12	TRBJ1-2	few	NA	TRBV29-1	CSVEAGGEGYTF	TGCAGCGTGGAGGCCGGGGGGGAGGGCTACACCTTC
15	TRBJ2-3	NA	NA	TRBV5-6	CASNKPPRATDTQYF	TGTGCCAGCAATAAACCGCCACGGGCCACAGATACGCAGTATTTT
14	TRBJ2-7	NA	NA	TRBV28	CASSFGSAAYEQYF	TGTGCCAGCAGTTTTGGCAGTGCAGCCTACGAGCAGTACTTC
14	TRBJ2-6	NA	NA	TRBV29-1	CSVASGTGANVLTF	TGCAGCGTTGCCTCAGGGACTGGGGCCAACGTCCTGACTTTC